The text below deals with one T cell receptor beta chain. Co-extracting RNA and DNA was done with roughly 17-34 mg of unsorted bulk tissue as input. This sample was taken from a study of tumor-infiltrating lymphocytes in primary liver carcinoma. Study details: Tumor lesions were T1-T3 N0M0 and spanned about 4.2 to 10 cm.

A constant-region primer served to make TCR beta cDNA from about 500 ng total RNA. Libraries of TCR beta came from three nested multiplex PCR rounds with slightly modified ARM-PCR. Primers for the first two PCR rounds were TRBV1-TRBV30 forward primers and a C-beta reverse primer (around 11 cycles per round). TCRdb recomputed calls from the multiplex PCR reads with MiXCR, one row per CDR3 protein. The sample lists tens of thousands of distinct CDR3 sequences; around 70% were seen once. Germline values: CDR1 SQVTM, CDR2 ANQGSEA. The CDR3 loop spans 12 amino acids. This sequence was found in a middle-aged man with primary liver carcinoma and hepatitis B virus infection. The sample taken for sequencing was liver tumor tissue from sampling region 1. Subset reported: tumor region T1, superior pole. The J gene is TRBJ2-1, the V gene TRBV29-1, with 8 bases matching TRBD2. The DNA end lines up better with TRBJ2-7; the J call may be wrong. CDR3 in amino acids: CNGGAGYNEQYF. The CDR3, as DNA: TGCAACGGGGGGGCAGGGTACAATGAGCAGTACTTC.